These 18 T cell receptor beta chains originate from one sample sequenced in a study of blood T cell repertoires in COVID-19. Clones were read by immunoSEQ multiplex PCR, and TCRdb kept only the in-frame ones, dropping some. The table has roughly 250,000 clones, more than 75% seen once. Sequenced sample: PBMCs or T cells enriched from blood (not recorded which). The receptor set was obtained from a woman aged 50 to 60 who had recovered from COVID-19.

The chain links TRBV27 to TRBJ1-5; TRBD1 is a possible D gene (6 bases). Trimming left V 5 bases short and J 6 bases short, with 14 bases between. Germline CDR1 and CDR2: MNHEY and SMNVEV (reference sequence). The CDR3 loop spans 14 amino acids. In DNA, the CDR3 is TGTGCCAGCAGTCCTAACAGGGTTAGTCAGCCCCAGCATTTT. As protein: CASSPNRVSQPQHF.

CDR3 amino acids: CAIRSDLPYGYTF. CDR3 DNA sequence: TGTGCCATCCGATCTGACTTACCCTATGGCTACACCTTC. This chain connects TRBV10-3 to TRBJ1-2; D not resolved. This CDR3 is built from 13 residues. Germline CDR1 reads ENHRY; CDR2 reads SYGVKD. V lost 8 bases to trimming and J lost 4 bases, with 14 bases between them.

The chain joins TRBV13 to TRBJ1-2, with TRBD1 matching over 11 bases. CDR1 PRHDT and CDR2 FYEKMQ come from the germline V gene (reference sequence). V shed 6 bases, J shed 4 bases, and the junction held 7 bases outside the gene matches. The CDR3 is 15 amino acids. CDR3 bases: TGTGCCAGCAGTAATGGACAGGGGGCTGTCTATGGCTACACCTTC. Amino acid sequence: CASSNGQGAVYGYTF.

CDR3 DNA: TGTGCCAGCAGCCTAGCGGGGGGGGCCATAGATACGCAGTATTTT. It translates to CASSLAGGAIDTQYF. V is TRBV25-1 and J is TRBJ2-3; 12 bases match TRBD2. This CDR3 contains 15 residues. Trimming at V came to 6 bases and at J to 5 bases, leaving 6 bases not matched to a gene. The germline CDR1 and CDR2 sequences are MGHDK and SYGVNS.

This clone occurred a few times. This rearrangement joins TRBV19 to TRBJ1-1; D is undetermined. Germline loops: CDR1 LNHDA, CDR2 SQIVND (reference sequence). Trimming pared 4 bases from V and 4 bases from J, leaving 7 bases between. CDR3 length: 12 residues. The CDR3 nucleotides are TGTGCCAGTAGTAGAGGTCCCACTGAAGCTTTCTTT. Residues: CASSRGPTEAFF. Full variable domain (missing parts from reference TRBV19 and TRBJ1-1): DGGITQSPKYLFRKEGQNVTLSCEQNLNHDAMYWYRQDPGQGLRLIYYSQIVNDFQKGDIAEGYSVSREKKESFPLTVTSAQKNPTAFYLCASSRGPTEAFFGQGTRLTVV.

The count of this clone is one. This sequence joins TRBV19 and TRBJ1-5, with no clear D. The CDR3 has 12 residues. V dropped 1 base and J dropped 7 bases, with 5 bases sitting between them. In germline, CDR1 is LNHDA, CDR2 SQIVND (reference sequence). The CDR3 loop reads CASSIGAQPQHF. As DNA, the CDR3 is TGTGCCAGTAGTATAGGAGCCCAGCCCCAGCATTTT.

This chain connects TRBV7-9 to TRBJ2-7; D is uncertain. Germline CDR1 reads SEHNR; CDR2 reads FQNEAQ (reference sequence). V dropped 5 bases and J dropped 3 bases, with 11 bases sitting between them. The CDR3 has 13 amino acids. CDR3: CASSQSGRYEQYF. The CDR3 nucleotides read TGTGCCAGCAGCCAAAGTGGGCGCTACGAGCAGTACTTC.

This clone was observed a single time. This chain uses TRBV5-6 with TRBJ2-5; 8 nucleotides line up with TRBD1. The germline CDR1 and CDR2 sequences are SGHDT and YYEEEE. The CDR3 is 14 residues long. With V trimmed by 3 bases and J by 4 bases, 5 bases remained unmatched. The chain's CDR3 is CASSSLTGAETQYF. CDR3 DNA sequence: TGTGCCAGCAGCTCTCTGACAGGGGCAGAGACCCAGTACTTC. Combining the CDR3 with reference TRBV5-6 and TRBJ2-5 gives the whole variable domain DAGVTQSPTHLIKTRGQQVTLRCSPKSGHDTVSWYQQALGQGPQFIFQYYEEEERQRGNFPDRFSGHQFPNYSSELNVNALLLGDSALYLCASSSLTGAETQYFGPGTRLLVL.

This sequence joins TRBV27 and TRBJ2-7; 8 positions agree with TRBD1. The CDR3 runs to 11 residues. Germline V gene data show CDR1 as MNHEY and CDR2 as SMNVEV (reference sequence). J lost 7 bases, V lost 8 bases, and 4 bases had no gene match. The CDR3 DNA reads TGTGCCAGCCGGACAGGGTGGGAGCAGTACTTC. Its translation: CASRTGWEQYF.

The V gene is TRBV19, the J gene TRBJ1-1; TRBD1 matches 12 bases. This CDR3 contains 18 residues. J lost 5 bases, V lost 7 bases, and 17 bases had no gene match. Germline lookup yields CDR1 LNHDA and CDR2 SQIVND (reference sequence). The CDR3 region has the DNA TGTGCCAGTATCCCCCCGGTCTTGGGGACAGGGGGCAGGACTGAAGCTTTCTTT. Amino acids: CASIPPVLGTGGRTEAFF. The full variable domain, in which reference TRBV19 and TRBJ1-1 provide the parts outside the CDR3, is DGGITQSPKYLFRKEGQNVTLSCEQNLNHDAMYWYRQDPGQGLRLIYYSQIVNDFQKGDIAEGYSVSREKKESFPLTVTSAQKNPTAFYLCASIPPVLGTGGRTEAFFGQGTRLTVV.

J is TRBJ2-5 and V is TRBV28, with a tentative D call TRBD2 (6 bases). The CDR3 is 14 residues long. Looked up from germline, CDR1 is MDHEN and CDR2 is SYDVKM. Trimming took 4 bases from V and 4 from J, leaving 13 bases between them. The CDR3 is CASSWGGGAETQYF. Written as DNA, the CDR3 is TGTGCCAGCAGTTGGGGCGGAGGGGCAGAGACCCAGTACTTC. The full variable domain, its missing parts supplied by reference TRBV28 and TRBJ2-5, is DVKVTQSSRYLVKRTGEKVFLECVQDMDHENMFWYRQDPGLGLRLIYFSYDVKMKEKGDIPEGYSVSREKKERFSLILESASTNQTSMYLCASSWGGGAETQYFGPGTRLLVL.

This chain links TRBV19 with TRBJ2-2; 9 positions match TRBD2. Germline trimming cut 7 bases from V and 1 base from J; bases unmatched to any gene: 7. The CDR3 sequence is 16 residues long. Per the germline V gene, CDR1 is LNHDA and CDR2 is SQIVND (reference sequence). For the CDR3, the DNA is TGTGCCAGTATTAACAAAGCGGGAGGGAACACCGGGGAGCTGTTTTTT. Translated, it gives CASINKAGGNTGELFF.

The chain couples TRBV7-2 to TRBJ2-5; 10 bases fit TRBD2. Trimming took 2 bases from V and 2 from J; bases not matched to a gene: 11. Germline V lookup: CDR1 SGHTA, CDR2 FQGNSA. This CDR3 has 18 amino acids. CDR3 protein: CASSLSLAGGRIQETQYF. The CDR3 DNA sequence: TGTGCCAGCAGCTTATCATTAGCGGGGGGCCGGATTCAAGAGACCCAGTACTTC.

The chain carries TRBV18 and TRBJ1-1, with 7 bases that match TRBD1. Trimming at V came to 2 bases and at J to 7 bases, leaving 7 bases not matched to a gene. The CDR3 spans 14 residues. Germline CDR1 reads KGHSH; CDR2 reads LQKENI. As DNA, the CDR3 is TGTGCCAGCTCACCAGAAATAACAGGGGTTGAAGCTTTCTTT. Translating gives CASSPEITGVEAFF.

V and J are TRBV9 and TRBJ1-2; 11 bases are a match to TRBD1. V gave up 3 bases and J gave up 7 bases; unmatched junction bases: 5. Looked up from germline, CDR1 is SGDLS and CDR2 is YYNGEE. CDR3 length: 14 residues. The CDR3 DNA reads as TGTGCCAGCAGCGAACGGACAGGGGGCTTTGGCTACACCTTC. It encodes CASSERTGGFGYTF.

A word on this clone: The identical CDR3 is also encoded by other nucleotide sequences in the sample. V is TRBV27 and J is TRBJ2-7; weak D call: TRBD1 (5 bases). This CDR3 has 12 residues. Deletions cut 6 bases from V and 3 bases from J, with 9 bases between. Germline V lookup: CDR1 MNHEY, CDR2 SMNVEV (reference sequence). The CDR3 loop is CASSSTGYEQYF. The CDR3 DNA reads TGTGCCAGCAGCTCTACAGGCTACGAGCAGTACTTC.

The V call is TRBV28, the J call TRBJ2-1; D possibly corresponds to TRBD1 (6 bases). Germline loops: CDR1 MDHEN, CDR2 SYDVKM. Trimming took 7 bases from V and 8 from J, leaving 12 bases between them. The length of the CDR3 is 12 residues. CDR3 residues: CASITSGDEQFF. CDR3 DNA sequence: TGTGCCAGCATCACATCAGGGGATGAGCAGTTCTTC.

The chain has TRBV7-8 and TRBJ2-5, with 9 bases aligning to TRBD1. The CDR3 runs to 15 residues. V was pared by 3 bases and J by 4 bases, with 6 bases of the junction left unmatched. Germline assignment: CDR1 SGHVS and CDR2 FQNEAQ. The CDR3 nucleotides are TGTGCCAGCAGCTTGGGGACAGGGAATTCAGAGACCCAGTACTTC. Its protein is CASSLGTGNSETQYF.